The rows below give T cell receptor beta chains drawn from one sample of a study of post-analysis software for immune sequencing data. TCRdb analysed the PCR reads with MiXCR anew, one entry per CDR3 protein. The sample contains about 770,000 distinct CDR3 sequences, about 43% of which appear only once. The sequencing sample was made of blood. The receptors come from a girl under 18 with multiple sclerosis. Each CDR3 is given with its conserved first and last residue. Fields, in order: V gene, clone size, J gene, D gene, CDR3 protein, CDR3 DNA. D genes are given only for firm matches. Not every row has a clone size; where given, it reads once, few, many or a size class.

v_gene: TRBV12-3/TRBV12-4
abundance: -
j_gene: TRBJ2-7
d_gene: -
CDR3aa: CASSLEVAATYEQYF
CDR3nt: TGTGCCAGCAGTTTAGAGGTGGCCGCTACCTACGAGCAGTACTTC

v_gene: TRBV6-5
abundance: few
j_gene: TRBJ2-6
d_gene: -
CDR3aa: CASSYGTFGLPGANVLTF
CDR3nt: TGTGCCAGCAGTTACGGGACATTTGGACTCCCTGGGGCCAACGTCCTGACTTTC

v_gene: TRBV12-3/TRBV12-4
abundance: few
j_gene: TRBJ2-7
d_gene: -
CDR3aa: CASSLGQNHEQYF
CDR3nt: TGTGCCAGCAGTTTAGGGCAGAACCACGAGCAGTACTTC

v_gene: TRBV4-1
abundance: -
j_gene: TRBJ2-3
d_gene: TRBD2
CDR3aa: CASSQVGLADTDTQYF
CDR3nt: TGCGCCAGCAGCCAAGTTGGGCTAGCGGACACAGATACGCAGTATTTT

v_gene: TRBV20-1
abundance: few
j_gene: TRBJ1-5
d_gene: -
CDR3aa: CSARFTHSNQPQHF
CDR3nt: TGCAGTGCTAGATTTACTCATAGCAATCAGCCCCAGCATTTT

v_gene: TRBV20-1
abundance: -
j_gene: TRBJ2-3
d_gene: -
CDR3aa: CNARDLSGPGTGTDTQYF
CDR3nt: TGCAATGCTAGAGATCTTTCGGGGCCCGGGACTGGCACAGATACGCAGTATTTT

v_gene: TRBV5-1
abundance: -
j_gene: TRBJ1-2
d_gene: -
CDR3aa: CASSLDWSNYGYTF
CDR3nt: TGCGCCAGCAGCCTCGATTGGAGCAACTATGGCTACACCTTC

v_gene: TRBV14
abundance: -
j_gene: TRBJ2-4
d_gene: -
CDR3aa: CASSQSGQSIQYF
CDR3nt: TGTGCCAGCAGCCAATCTGGACAGAGCATTCAGTACTTC

v_gene: TRBV12-3/TRBV12-4
abundance: few
j_gene: TRBJ2-3
d_gene: TRBD1
CDR3aa: CASSPPGQLTDTQYF
CDR3nt: TGTGCCAGCAGTCCGCCGGGACAGTTAACAGATACGCAGTATTTT

v_gene: TRBV12-3/TRBV12-4
abundance: -
j_gene: TRBJ2-5
d_gene: TRBD2
CDR3aa: CASSRLAGGPEQETQYF
CDR3nt: TGTGCCAGCAGTCGACTAGCGGGAGGGCCTGAGCAAGAGACCCAGTACTTC

v_gene: TRBV4-1
abundance: -
j_gene: TRBJ2-1
d_gene: TRBD2
CDR3aa: CASSQGWDPTSGTHEQFF
CDR3nt: TGCGCCAGCAGCCAAGGATGGGATCCGACTAGCGGGACGCATGAGCAGTTCTTC

v_gene: TRBV29-1
abundance: -
j_gene: TRBJ2-5
d_gene: -
CDR3aa: CSVEISGAATETQYF
CDR3nt: TGCAGCGTTGAAATTTCGGGGGCGGCCACGGAGACCCAGTACTTC

v_gene: TRBV25-1
abundance: -
j_gene: TRBJ2-5
d_gene: TRBD1
CDR3aa: CASRDRGTSETQYF
CDR3nt: TGTGCCAGCAGGGACAGGGGTACGTCGGAGACCCAGTACTTC

v_gene: TRBV12-3/TRBV12-4
abundance: -
j_gene: TRBJ2-3
d_gene: -
CDR3aa: CASSLGSNLADTQYF
CDR3nt: TGTGCCAGCAGTTTGGGGTCCAACCTGGCAGATACGCAGTATTTT

v_gene: TRBV7-9
abundance: -
j_gene: TRBJ2-5
d_gene: -
CDR3aa: CASSPARANQETQYF
CDR3nt: TGTGCCAGCAGCCCCGCGCGAGCAAACCAAGAGACCCAGTACTTC

v_gene: TRBV29-1
abundance: few
j_gene: TRBJ2-3
d_gene: TRBD2
CDR3aa: CSVEIAGGPGDTQYF
CDR3nt: TGCAGCGTTGAAATAGCGGGAGGGCCGGGAGATACGCAGTATTTT

v_gene: TRBV29-1
abundance: -
j_gene: TRBJ2-1
d_gene: -
CDR3aa: CSVEVIAYNEQFF
CDR3nt: TGCAGCGTTGAAGTAATAGCCTACAATGAGCAGTTCTTC

v_gene: TRBV20-1
abundance: -
j_gene: TRBJ1-2
d_gene: -
CDR3aa: CSARRDGGYTF
CDR3nt: TGCAGTGCTAGAAGAGACGGAGGCTACACCTTC

v_gene: TRBV20-1
abundance: -
j_gene: TRBJ2-7
d_gene: -
CDR3aa: CGARDQAAKPYEQYF
CDR3nt: TGCGGTGCTAGAGATCAGGCAGCGAAACCTTACGAGCAGTACTTC

v_gene: TRBV6-5
abundance: few
j_gene: TRBJ1-5
d_gene: -
CDR3aa: CASSPRQGNQPQHF
CDR3nt: TGTGCCAGCAGTCCCCGACAGGGCAATCAGCCCCAGCATTTT

v_gene: TRBV29-1
abundance: few
j_gene: TRBJ2-7
d_gene: TRBD1
CDR3aa: CSAWDSSYEQYF
CDR3nt: TGCAGCGCGTGGGACAGCTCCTACGAGCAGTACTTC

v_gene: TRBV6-1
abundance: many
j_gene: TRBJ2-7
d_gene: -
CDR3aa: CASSALYEQYF
CDR3nt: TGTGCCAGCAGTGCCCTCTACGAGCAGTACTTC

v_gene: TRBV29-1
abundance: -
j_gene: TRBJ2-7
d_gene: -
CDR3aa: CSVVTSSYEQYF
CDR3nt: TGCAGCGTTGTCACCAGCTCCTACGAGCAGTACTTC

v_gene: TRBV20-1
abundance: -
j_gene: TRBJ2-7
d_gene: -
CDR3aa: CSAAPRSGYEQNF
CDR3nt: TGCAGTGCTGCTCCGAGGAGCGGGTACGAGCAGAACTTC

v_gene: TRBV29-1
abundance: -
j_gene: TRBJ2-7
d_gene: TRBD1
CDR3aa: CSVEDRATYEQYF
CDR3nt: TGCAGCGTTGAGGACAGGGCCACCTACGAGCAGTACTTC

v_gene: TRBV20-1
abundance: few
j_gene: TRBJ2-7
d_gene: TRBD2
CDR3aa: CSALAEGSYEQYF
CDR3nt: TGCAGTGCTCTAGCGGAGGGCTCCTACGAGCAGTACTTC

v_gene: TRBV6-5
abundance: -
j_gene: TRBJ1-5
d_gene: -
CDR3aa: CASSRGTCGNQPQHF
CDR3nt: TGTGCCAGCAGTCGGGGCACGTGCGGCAATCAGCCCCAGCATTTT

v_gene: TRBV6-6
abundance: -
j_gene: TRBJ1-1
d_gene: -
CDR3aa: CASTLLSGSNTEAFF
CDR3nt: TGTGCCAGCACCTTACTAAGCGGTTCGAACACTGAAGCTTTCTTT

v_gene: TRBV6-1
abundance: -
j_gene: TRBJ2-1
d_gene: -
CDR3aa: CASSVRFGDGQFF
CDR3nt: TGTGCCAGCAGTGTTAGGTTCGGCGATGGGCAGTTCTTC

v_gene: TRBV20-1
abundance: -
j_gene: TRBJ2-7
d_gene: TRBD2
CDR3aa: CSARDPRGVSYEQYF
CDR3nt: TGCAGTGCTAGAGATCCCCGGGGGGTATCCTACGAGCAGTACTTC

v_gene: TRBV4-2
abundance: few
j_gene: TRBJ2-1
d_gene: -
CDR3aa: CASSRGPSRENEQFF
CDR3nt: TGTGCCAGCAGCCGGGGACCAAGTAGGGAGAATGAGCAGTTCTTC

v_gene: TRBV9
abundance: -
j_gene: TRBJ2-1
d_gene: TRBD2
CDR3aa: CASSVEPRGGATDNEQFF
CDR3nt: TGTGCCAGCAGCGTAGAGCCCCGGGGGGGGGCGACCGACAATGAGCAGTTCTTC

v_gene: TRBV29-1
abundance: -
j_gene: TRBJ2-5
d_gene: -
CDR3aa: CSVGSVRVLQETQYF
CDR3nt: TGCAGCGTTGGTTCAGTCAGGGTCTTACAAGAGACCCAGTACTTC

v_gene: TRBV29-1
abundance: -
j_gene: TRBJ1-1
d_gene: -
CDR3aa: CSVEEGTAQEAFF
CDR3nt: TGCAGCGTTGAAGAGGGCACAGCCCAAGAAGCTTTCTTT

v_gene: TRBV12-3/TRBV12-4
abundance: once
j_gene: TRBJ2-3
d_gene: -
CDR3aa: CASKWSGGGTDTQYF
CDR3nt: TGTGCCAGCAAATGGTCGGGGGGCGGCACAGATACGCAGTATTTT

v_gene: TRBV12-3/TRBV12-4
abundance: -
j_gene: TRBJ2-3
d_gene: TRBD2
CDR3aa: CASSPLSGIADTEYF
CDR3nt: TGTGCCAGCAGCCCTCTGAGCGGGATCGCAGATACGGAGTATTTT

v_gene: TRBV18
abundance: few
j_gene: TRBJ1-2
d_gene: -
CDR3aa: CASSPPGGGRNYGYTF
CDR3nt: TGTGCCAGCTCACCACCGGGCGGCGGGCGGAACTATGGCTACACCTTC

v_gene: TRBV20-1
abundance: -
j_gene: TRBJ2-1
d_gene: TRBD2
CDR3aa: CSASGLAGGLGNEQFF
CDR3nt: TGCAGTGCTAGTGGTCTAGCGGGAGGGCTAGGGAATGAGCAGTTCTTC

v_gene: TRBV6-1
abundance: -
j_gene: TRBJ1-3
d_gene: TRBD1
CDR3aa: CASSPDRTFNSGNTIYF
CDR3nt: TGTGCCAGCAGTCCGGACAGGACCTTTAACTCTGGAAACACCATATATTTT